This TCR beta chain came from a study of control samples from healthy donors and cancer patients. Sequencing used immunoSEQ multiplex PCR; TCRdb keeps in-frame clones, though not all of them. The sample contains over 150,000 clones, approximately 94% of which appear only once. CDR1 and CDR2 (germline): SNHLY, FYNNEI. The CDR3 covers 14 residues. With 5 bases removed from V and 0 bases from J, the gap between germline ends came to 5 bases. The J gene is TRBJ1-6, the V gene TRBV2; D is ambiguous. What was sequenced was blood. The sequence came from a woman aged 18-29 years in good health. Written as DNA, the CDR3 is TGTGCCAGCAGTAGGCTCTCCTATAATTCACCCCTCCACTTT. As protein: CASSRLSYNSPLHF.